This T cell receptor (beta chain) came from a study of regulatory T cells in long-lasting Graves disease. Time point: newly diagnosed GD, antithyroid drugs for less than 3 months. RNA extracted from PBMCs served as the sequencing template. Points on this clonotype: A much bigger clone sits one base away, suggesting this may be a read error.

HTBI primers from iRepertoire and Arm-PCR of CDR3 regions yielded the TCR beta libraries. TCRdb ran MiXCR on the multiplex PCR reads and lists one entry per CDR3 protein. This sample has 680,000 or so distinct CDR3 sequences, with approximately 15% found just once. This same sample was also taken into another study, of T cells in Graves' hyperthyroidism and ophthalmopathy.

The TCR sequence derives from a young woman with Graves disease. Sequences were derived from peripheral blood mononuclear cells (PBMCs), sampled at new diagnosis, from a patient treated with antithyroid drugs.

CDR3 DNA: TGTGCCAGCAGCCGATCCGGGACAGGGGGTTACAATCAGTCCCAGCATTTT. It is translated as CASSRSGTGGYNQSQHF. The chain uses TRBV3-1 and TRBJ1-5, with 11 bases identical to TRBD1. CDR1 and CDR2 (germline): LGHDT, YNNKEL (reference sequence). This CDR3 comprises 17 residues.